The source of this TCR beta chain is a study of post-analysis software for immune sequencing data. Across the whole study: Included courses were relapsing-remitting and secondary progressive multiple sclerosis; progressive-relapsing multiple sclerosis was also included. Study-wide results and caveats: Comparison of patients with controls showed five TRBV segments more frequent in patients, TRBV5-6, TRBV5-1 and TRBV20-1 among them.

The TCR beta cDNA libraries contained unique molecular identifiers. TCRdb reprocessed the PCR reads with MiXCR, giving one entry per CDR3 protein. The sample records over 250,000 distinct CDR3 sequences, around 34% being singletons. This CDR3 contains 14 residues. Germline V gene lookup returns CDR1 MNHEY and CDR2 SVGEGT. V lost 2 bases to trimming and J lost 5 bases, with 12 bases between them. Concerning this clonotype itself: Its antigen remains unidentified.

Sequenced: blood. This chain uses TRBV6-2 or TRBV6-3 with TRBJ1-1; D not certain. This sequence originates from a girl aged 5-17 years with multiple sclerosis. The CDR3, as DNA: TGTGCCAGCAGTTACGCGACCCAGCGGACTGAAGCTTTCTTT. It codes for CASSYATQRTEAFF.